This is a list of T cell receptor beta chains from one sample in a study of shared clonotypes between healthy human individuals. Clones were read by immunoSEQ multiplex PCR, and TCRdb kept only the in-frame ones, dropping some. The sample holds about 2.4 million clones; 90% to 95% are singletons and the top ten take approximately 0.37%. Sequencing was performed on naive CD4+ T cells from PBMCs. The receptors originated from a man aged 18 to 29 in good health. Some clones in this sample may be carry-over from other donors' samples. Both conserved end residues are part of each CDR3. A D gene is named only where the DNA matches it firmly. A clone size is listed for some rows: how often the clone was seen (once, few, many), or a class if it is expanded.

TRBD2	TRBJ2-5	TRBV7-3	once	CASSLTGPGTSVRETQYF	TGTGCCAGCAGCTTAACGGGGCCCGGGACTAGCGTAAGAGAGACCCAGTACTTC
TRBD1	TRBJ1-2	TRBV5-6	.	CASSFSPGQLPLSRGYTF	TGTGCCAGCAGCTTCTCCCCGGGACAGCTCCCTCTGAGCCGCGGCTACACCTTC
TRBD2	TRBJ2-7	TRBV19	.	CASSTSGRNYEQYF	TGTGCCAGTAGTACTAGCGGGAGGAACTACGAGCAGTACTTC
.	TRBJ2-3	TRBV19	.	CASSIGPSTDTQYF	TGTGCCAGTAGTATAGGGCCCAGCACAGATACGCAGTATTTT
.	TRBJ1-4	TRBV7-2	.	CASSLYWGTENEKLFF	TGTGCCAGCAGCTTGTACTGGGGCACGGAAAATGAAAAACTGTTTTTT
.	TRBJ1-1	TRBV28	.	CASSSETVNTEAFF	TGTGCCAGCAGTTCGGAAACAGTGAACACTGAAGCTTTCTTT
.	TRBJ2-3	TRBV9	.	CASSVVGDSRQYF	TGTGCCAGCAGCGTAGTTGGGGACTCGAGGCAGTATTTT
.	TRBJ1-1	TRBV5-4	.	CASSLELRDNTEAFF	TGTGCCAGCAGCCTCGAACTCCGGGATAACACTGAAGCTTTCTTT
TRBD2	TRBJ2-3	TRBV9	.	CASSVHTSGRTDTQYF	TGTGCCAGCAGCGTACATACTAGCGGCCGCACAGATACGCAGTATTTT
.	TRBJ2-7	TRBV5-1	.	CASSLGSIPSYEQYF	TGCGCCAGCAGTCTGGGGTCTATCCCGTCCTACGAGCAGTACTTC
.	TRBJ2-1	TRBV7-3	.	CASSLIPGYNEQFF	TGTGCCAGCAGCTTAATACCGGGATACAATGAGCAGTTCTTC
TRBD2	TRBJ2-7	TRBV28	once	CASSRTSSYEQYF	TGTGCCAGCAGTAGGACTAGCAGTTACGAGCAGTACTTC
TRBD2	TRBJ2-1	TRBV18	.	CASSLGTSGAYNEQFF	TGTGCCAGCTCACTCGGGACTAGCGGGGCCTACAATGAGCAGTTCTTC
.	TRBJ2-5	TRBV11-2	.	CASSLVGGKETQYF	TGTGCCAGCAGCTTAGTAGGGGGAAAGGAGACCCAGTACTTC
.	TRBJ2-5	TRBV5-1	.	CASSLGGFRETQYF	TGCGCCAGCAGCTTGGGCGGGTTCCGAGAGACCCAGTACTTC
.	TRBJ2-7	TRBV29-1	.	CSVSRRLSSYEQYF	TGCAGCGTTTCCCGGCGGCTTAGCTCCTACGAGCAGTACTTC
TRBD1	TRBJ1-5	TRBV28	once	CASSLTQGQGHWGWKPQHF	TGTGCCAGCAGTTTAACCCAGGGACAGGGGCATTGGGGTTGGAAGCCCCAGCATTTT
TRBD1	TRBJ2-7	TRBV5-1	.	CASSPEDRAYEQYF	TGCGCCAGCAGCCCCGAGGACAGGGCCTACGAGCAGTACTTC
TRBD2	TRBJ2-7	TRBV27	.	CASSALRGGRDYEQYF	TGTGCCAGCAGTGCGTTACGGGGGGGAAGGGACTACGAGCAGTACTTC
.	TRBJ2-4	TRBV2	once	CASTEAGRAKNIQYF	TGTGCCAGCACCGAAGCGGGTCGAGCCAAAAACATTCAGTACTTC
.	TRBJ1-5	TRBV29-1	.	CSVEVGANQPQHF	TGCAGCGTTGAAGTAGGGGCCAATCAGCCCCAGCATTTT
.	TRBJ2-2	TRBV2	.	CASSGNTGELFF	TGTGCCAGCAGCGGGAACACCGGGGAGCTGTTTTTT
TRBD2	TRBJ2-3	TRBV28	.	CASRGLAGVPSTDTQYF	TGTGCCAGCAGGGGACTAGCGGGAGTCCCCAGCACAGATACGCAGTATTTT
TRBD1	TRBJ1-4	TRBV4-1	few	CASSQVRTGHEKLFF	TGCGCCAGCAGCCAAGTCCGGACAGGTCATGAAAAACTGTTTTTT
TRBD1	TRBJ1-2	TRBV15	once	CATSSDRGNSFF	TGTGCCACCAGCAGCGACAGGGGAAACTCCTTCTTC
TRBD2	TRBJ2-5	TRBV10-3	.	CAIRISGGFGETQYF	TGTGCCATCAGAATATCGGGGGGTTTTGGAGAGACCCAGTACTTC
.	TRBJ1-1	TRBV5-6	.	CASSIQGATEAFF	TGTGCCAGCAGCATCCAGGGAGCCACTGAAGCTTTCTTT
TRBD1	TRBJ1-2	TRBV28	.	CASSLGTGGDGYTF	TGTGCCAGCAGTCTGGGGACAGGGGGAGATGGCTACACCTTC
TRBD1	TRBJ1-1	TRBV2	.	CASSGRTGWDTEAFF	TGTGCCAGCAGTGGCCGGACAGGGTGGGACACTGAAGCTTTCTTT
TRBD1	TRBJ2-2	TRBV2	.	CASSPRTGGVTGELFF	TGTGCCAGCAGTCCCCGGACAGGGGGCGTCACCGGGGAGCTGTTTTTT
TRBD1	TRBJ2-2	TRBV10-3	.	CAISEPPGTGRTGELFF	TGTGCCATCAGTGAGCCCCCCGGGACAGGACGGACCGGGGAGCTGTTTTTT
TRBD1	TRBJ2-1	TRBV5-1	.	CASSFSSGGEQFF	TGCGCCAGCAGCTTCAGTTCAGGGGGTGAGCAGTTCTTC
.	TRBJ2-2	TRBV18	.	CASSPPRDLPNTGELFF	TGTGCCAGCTCACCACCGCGGGACCTACCGAACACCGGGGAGCTGTTTTTT
.	TRBJ2-2	TRBV28	.	CASSLAGGTPGELFF	TGTGCCAGCAGTTTAGCTGGAGGGACTCCCGGGGAGCTGTTTTTT
.	TRBJ1-1	TRBV2	.	CASRTANTEAFF	TGTGCCAGTCGGACGGCGAACACTGAAGCTTTCTTT
TRBD2	TRBJ2-5	TRBV2	.	CASTRLAGGGETQYF	TGTGCCAGCACCCGACTAGCGGGGGGCGGGGAGACCCAGTACTTC
TRBD1	TRBJ1-5	TRBV7-8	.	CASSLTNRGNNQPQHF	TGTGCCAGCAGCCTAACGAACAGGGGCAACAATCAGCCCCAGCATTTT
.	TRBJ2-5	TRBV7-3	.	CASSLTGGFGETQYF	TGTGCCAGCAGCTTAACAGGGGGGTTTGGAGAGACCCAGTACTTC
.	TRBJ2-1	TRBV2	.	CASSPRRAEQFF	TGTGCCAGCAGCCCCCGGAGGGCTGAGCAGTTCTTC
.	TRBJ2-6	TRBV10-3	.	CAISEQGGEPGANVLTF	TGTGCCATCAGTGAGCAGGGGGGCGAACCCGGGGCCAACGTCCTGACTTTC
.	TRBJ1-5	TRBV2	.	CASRKEGNQPQHF	TGTGCCAGCCGAAAAGAGGGCAATCAGCCCCAGCATTTT
.	TRBJ2-7	TRBV4-2	.	CASSQVGQAYEQYF	TGTGCCAGCAGCCAAGTTGGACAAGCCTACGAGCAGTACTTC